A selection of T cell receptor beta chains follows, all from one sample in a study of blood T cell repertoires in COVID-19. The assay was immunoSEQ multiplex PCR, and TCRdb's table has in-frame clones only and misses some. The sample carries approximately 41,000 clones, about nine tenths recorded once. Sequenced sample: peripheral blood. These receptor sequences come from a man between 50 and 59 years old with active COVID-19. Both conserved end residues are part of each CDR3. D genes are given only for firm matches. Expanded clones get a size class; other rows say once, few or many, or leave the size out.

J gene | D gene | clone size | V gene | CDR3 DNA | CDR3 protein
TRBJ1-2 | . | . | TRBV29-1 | TGCAGCGTTGAGAGACAGGCTGGCTACACCTTC | CSVERQAGYTF
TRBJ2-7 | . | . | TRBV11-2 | TGTGCCAGCAGCTTAGTTGCGTACGTTCTCGACGAGCAGTACTTC | CASSLVAYVLDEQYF
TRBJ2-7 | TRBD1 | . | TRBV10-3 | TGTGCCATCAGGGCCGGGACAGAGTCCTACGAGCAGTACTTC | CAIRAGTESYEQYF
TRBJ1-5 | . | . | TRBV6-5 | TGTGCCAGCAACCAGGGTCTAGGTCAGCCCCAGCATTTT | CASNQGLGQPQHF
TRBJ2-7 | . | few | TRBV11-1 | TGTGCCAGCAGCTTCAGTAGCTTCAGCGAGCAGTACTTC | CASSFSSFSEQYF
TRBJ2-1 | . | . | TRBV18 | TGTGCCAGCTCCCCGCGGGCTCGCAATGAGCAGTTCTTC | CASSPRARNEQFF
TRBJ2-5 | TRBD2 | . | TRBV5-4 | TGTGCCAGCAGCTTGTGGGGCGGGAGGGAACAAGAGACCCAGTACTTC | CASSLWGGREQETQYF
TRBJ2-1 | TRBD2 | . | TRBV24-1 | TGTGCCACCAGTGATCCAGCCTACACAGCGGGAGGGCTCGACAATGAGCAGTTCTTC | CATSDPAYTAGGLDNEQFF
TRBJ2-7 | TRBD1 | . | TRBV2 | TGTGCCAGCAGTCCGGACAGGGGAACAAATAACTACGAGCAGTACTTC | CASSPDRGTNNYEQYF
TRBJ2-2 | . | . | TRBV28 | TGTGCCAGCAGTTTAGGCCAGGGGATAACCAACACCGGGGAGCTGTTTTTT | CASSLGQGITNTGELFF
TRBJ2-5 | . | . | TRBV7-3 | TGTGCCAGCAGCCCAAGGACTCAAGAGACCCAGTACTTC | CASSPRTQETQYF
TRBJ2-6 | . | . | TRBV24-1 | TGTGCCACCAGCACCTCGACTTCTGGGGCCAACGTCCTGACTTTC | CATSTSTSGANVLTF
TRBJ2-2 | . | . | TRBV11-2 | TGTGCCAGCAGCTTAGCGGGAGCATCCGGGGAGCTGTTTTTT | CASSLAGASGELFF